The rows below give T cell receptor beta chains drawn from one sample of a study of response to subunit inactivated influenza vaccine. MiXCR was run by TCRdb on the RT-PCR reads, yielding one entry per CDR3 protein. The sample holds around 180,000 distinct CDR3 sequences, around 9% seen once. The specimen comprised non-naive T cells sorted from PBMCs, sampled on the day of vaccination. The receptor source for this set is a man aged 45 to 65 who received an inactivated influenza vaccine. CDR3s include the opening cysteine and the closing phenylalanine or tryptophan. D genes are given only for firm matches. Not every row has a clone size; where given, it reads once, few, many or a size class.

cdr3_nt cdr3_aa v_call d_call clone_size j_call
TGTGCCAGCAGCGGTCTTCTAAGCTCTGGAAACACCATATATTTT CASSGLLSSGNTIYF TRBV2 NA few TRBJ1-3
TGTGCCAGTAGTGGATCAGGGGTGGCCAACGTCCTGACTTTC CASSGSGVANVLTF TRBV19 NA few TRBJ2-6
TGTGCCAGCAGCTCGACAGGAGTCATAGATACGCAGTATTTT CASSSTGVIDTQYF TRBV7-3 NA NA TRBJ2-3
TGCAGTGCAAGCTCCGGGACTAGCGGGATGTACGAGCAGTACTTC CSASSGTSGMYEQYF TRBV20-1 TRBD2 NA TRBJ2-7
TGTGCCAGCAGCTTAGAGAGGGGCCGACCTGCAGGTACGCAGTATTTT CASSLERGRPAGTQYF TRBV13 NA many TRBJ2-3
TGCAGTGCTGAAGAGCAGTTCTTC CSAEEQFF TRBV20-1 NA few TRBJ2-1
TGCAGTGCTCCTCAGAGGAGGGATCGCCGGGAGACCCAGTACTTC CSAPQRRDRRETQYF TRBV20-1 NA few TRBJ2-5
TGCGCCAGCAGCCAAGTCGGGACTAGGCCAGATACGCAGTATTTT CASSQVGTRPDTQYF TRBV4-1 TRBD2 many TRBJ2-3
TGTGCCAGCTCGGCACTCCGGGACAGCGTCAATCAGCCCCAGCATTTT CASSALRDSVNQPQHF TRBV18 TRBD1 NA TRBJ1-5
TGTGCCAGCAGCTTGGTCCCTCAAGGGGCGTACGAGCAGTACTTC CASSLVPQGAYEQYF TRBV5-5 NA NA TRBJ2-7
TGCAGCGTTGGGGACCGCAGCAATCAGCCCCAGCATTTT CSVGDRSNQPQHF TRBV29-1 NA few TRBJ1-5
TGTGCCAGCAGCTTGGCCTCACTAAGGGCAGATACGCAGTATTTT CASSLASLRADTQYF TRBV5-5 NA many TRBJ2-3
TGTGCCAGCAGTAGTGTGAGCGGGAGGGCCTCCTACGAGCAGTACTTC CASSSVSGRASYEQYF TRBV6-1 TRBD2 few TRBJ2-7
TGTGCCAGCAGTCGGACAGGGCTGGGCTATGGCTACACCTTC CASSRTGLGYGYTF TRBV7-2 TRBD1 many TRBJ1-2
TGTGCCAGCAGCTCTCCCGGGACTAGCGGGAGGATCAGCACAGATACGCAGTATTTT CASSSPGTSGRISTDTQYF TRBV11-2 TRBD2 NA TRBJ2-3
TGTGCCAGCAGTGAAGCGCATAGGACAGGGTATCAGCCCCAGCATTTT CASSEAHRTGYQPQHF TRBV6-1 TRBD1 NA TRBJ1-5
TGTGCCAGCAGCCCGTTACAGGGGCCAAAGTTCGATGAGCAGTTCTTC CASSPLQGPKFDEQFF TRBV11-2 TRBD1 few TRBJ2-1
TGCAGTCTCCCAGGGTTGGGCACTGAAGCTTTCTTT CSLPGLGTEAFF TRBV20-1 NA NA TRBJ1-1
TGTGCCAGCAGCTCGGGACTAGCGGGTTTCACCGGGGAGCTGTTTTTT CASSSGLAGFTGELFF TRBV7-2 TRBD2 NA TRBJ2-2
TGTGTCAGCAGTGGGGGGGAACTGTTTTTT CVSSGGELFF TRBV2 NA NA TRBJ1-4
TGTGCCAGCAGCTCTATGGGGCACAGCAACTATGGCTACACCTTC CASSSMGHSNYGYTF TRBV5-5 NA many TRBJ1-2
TGTGCCAGCAGTGAGACAGGGAGCTACGAGCAGTACTTC CASSETGSYEQYF TRBV9 TRBD1 NA TRBJ2-7
TGCGCCAGCAGCCAACCAACCTACCTAGCGGGGGGCGTGAATGAGCAGTTCTTC CASSQPTYLAGGVNEQFF TRBV4-1 TRBD2 many TRBJ2-1
TGTGCCAGCAGCACCGGGACAGGGAACCAGCCCCAGCATTTT CASSTGTGNQPQHF TRBV6-1 TRBD1 many TRBJ1-5
TGTGCCAGCAGCCAAGTTACCGGGGGGACTGAAGCTTTCTTT CASSQVTGGTEAFF TRBV14 NA many TRBJ1-1
TGTGCCAGCAGCTTGGCGGAACACACTGAAGCTTTCTTT CASSLAEHTEAFF TRBV5-4 NA few TRBJ1-1
TGTGCCAGCAGTTACTTAGACTCGGAGACCCAGTACTTC CASSYLDSETQYF TRBV6-2/TRBV6-3 NA NA TRBJ2-5
TGTGCCAGCAGCCAGGATCCGGGACTAGCGGTAGGGGAGCAGTTCTTC CASSQDPGLAVGEQFF TRBV4-2 TRBD2 few TRBJ2-1
TGTGCCAGCAGTTCTAAAGGGCAGCCCCAGCATTTT CASSSKGQPQHF TRBV27 NA NA TRBJ1-5
TGTGCCAGCAGCTCCCGACTAGCGGGAGCGCAGTACTTC CASSSRLAGAQYF TRBV11-1 TRBD2 NA TRBJ2-7
TGCGCCAGCAGCCATGGCATTAGCAATCAGCCCCAGCATTTT CASSHGISNQPQHF TRBV4-3 NA few TRBJ1-5
TGTGCCAGCAGCTTAGATCTAATGCAGCGAGTCTCCTATAATTCACCCCTCCACTTT CASSLDLMQRVSYNSPLHF TRBV11-2 NA few TRBJ1-6
TGTGCCAGCAGTGGCGGAGGGAGAAACTATGGCTACACCTTC CASSGGGRNYGYTF TRBV3-1 NA NA TRBJ1-2
TGCAGCGGCGCCGGGATCTATGGCTACACCTTC CSGAGIYGYTF TRBV29-1 NA NA TRBJ1-2
TGCAGCCCCAATCGGGACATGAACACTGAAGCTTTCTTT CSPNRDMNTEAFF TRBV20-1 NA many TRBJ1-1
TGTGCCAGCAGTCGGGAGAGGGGAGGTTCACCCCTCCACTTT CASSRERGGSPLHF TRBV6-1 NA few TRBJ1-6
TGCGCCAGCAGCCCGAGGACTAGCGGGGGGCCAGATACGCAGTATTTT CASSPRTSGGPDTQYF TRBV5-1 TRBD2 many TRBJ2-3
TGTGCCAGCAGTAAAAGACAGGGGAATGAGCAGTTCTTC CASSKRQGNEQFF TRBV2 TRBD1 few TRBJ2-1
TGTGCCAGCAGTTCACACAGGGGCCACGAGCAGTACTTC CASSSHRGHEQYF TRBV28 TRBD1 few TRBJ2-7
TGTGCCAGCAGACTTATATCCGGGACAGGGTCCTACGAGCAGTACTTC CASRLISGTGSYEQYF TRBV7-9 TRBD1 few TRBJ2-7
TGTGCCAGCAGTTTAGCGCTTAGCCAATCCCGTTTCTTC CASSLALSQSRFF TRBV12-3/TRBV12-4 NA many TRBJ2-7
TGTGCCAGCAGCAATGGACTCCTCTCCTACGAGCAGTACTTC CASSNGLLSYEQYF TRBV12-3/TRBV12-4 NA NA TRBJ2-7
TGTGCCAGCAGCTCATCTGGCGGGAGACTTCCCTACGAGCAGTACTTC CASSSSGGRLPYEQYF TRBV7-2 TRBD2 NA TRBJ2-7
TGTGCCAGCAGCTCTCCCCGAGGGAGGGGTGGGTACGAGCAGTACTTC CASSSPRGRGGYEQYF TRBV11-2 TRBD2 many TRBJ2-7
TGCAGCGTTTTAGGACAGGGGCGAAACACCATATATTTT CSVLGQGRNTIYF TRBV29-1 TRBD1 NA TRBJ1-3
TGCAGCGCCGGGGGGGAAAGGCTCTACGAGCAGTACTTC CSAGGERLYEQYF TRBV29-1 TRBD2 few TRBJ2-7
TGTGCCAGCATGAGGGTGGGGATGGGCACTGAAGCTTTCTTT CASMRVGMGTEAFF TRBV6-1 NA few TRBJ1-1
TGTGCCAGCAGCCACACTAGCGGGAGCAGGTCCTCGGGGCAGTACTTC CASSHTSGSRSSGQYF TRBV7-2 TRBD2 few TRBJ2-7
TGTGCCAGTAGCTCAGACACGTATGAAGCTTTCTTT CASSSDTYEAFF TRBV19 NA NA TRBJ1-1
TGTGCCAGCAGCCAGGAGGGTCGAGGGGGAGAGACCCAGTACTTC CASSQEGRGGETQYF TRBV4-2 NA NA TRBJ2-5
TGTGCCAGCAGAATTAGCGGGGGGATCTCGAATTTT CASRISGGISNF TRBV6-2/TRBV6-3 TRBD2 many TRBJ2-3
TGCAGTGCTACCAGGAGCAAGGAGCAGTACTTC CSATRSKEQYF TRBV20-1 NA few TRBJ2-7
TGTGCCAGCAGCTCCGACCAGCGGGGGTGGAATGAGCAGTTCTTC CASSSDQRGWNEQFF TRBV7-2 TRBD2 many TRBJ2-1
TGTGCCAGCAGTTCGACAGGGGGCCGACTTTATGGCTACACCTTC CASSSTGGRLYGYTF TRBV12-3/TRBV12-4 TRBD1 many TRBJ1-2